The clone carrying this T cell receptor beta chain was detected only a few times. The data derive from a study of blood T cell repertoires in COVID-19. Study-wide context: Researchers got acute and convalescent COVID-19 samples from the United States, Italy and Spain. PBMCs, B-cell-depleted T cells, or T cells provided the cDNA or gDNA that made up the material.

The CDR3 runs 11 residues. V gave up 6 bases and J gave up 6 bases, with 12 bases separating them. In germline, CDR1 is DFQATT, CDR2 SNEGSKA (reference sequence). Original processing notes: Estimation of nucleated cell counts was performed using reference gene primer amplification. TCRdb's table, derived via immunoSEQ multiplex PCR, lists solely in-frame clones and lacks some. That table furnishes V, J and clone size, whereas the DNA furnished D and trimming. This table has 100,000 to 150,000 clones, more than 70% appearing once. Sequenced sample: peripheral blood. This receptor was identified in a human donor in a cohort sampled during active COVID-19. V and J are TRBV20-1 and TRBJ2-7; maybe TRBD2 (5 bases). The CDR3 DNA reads TGCAGTGCCCCGCTCGAGGGCGAGCAGTACTTC. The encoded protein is CSAPLEGEQYF.